The clone carrying this T cell receptor beta chain was counted a few times. Antigen unknown. TCRdb reanalysed the 5' RACE reads using MiXCR and keeps one entry per CDR3 protein. Of about 350,000 distinct CDR3 sequences in the sample, 9.5% to 13% were seen once. This record comes from a study of T cells after yellow fever vaccination. Study information: Where fractions had low cell numbers, libraries were prepared from them with the SMART-Seq v4 Ultra Low Input RNA kit. Study-wide findings and caveats: In post-booster samples, most primary-vaccination clones reappeared (about 96% CD4, approximately 91% CD8).

The germline gives CDR1 SGHRS, CDR2 YFSETQ. Trimming removed 0 bases from V and 4 bases from J, with 23 bases in between. The CDR3 has 19 residues. This sequence was found in a man younger than 35 who received the YFV17D yellow fever vaccine. This material consisted of PBMCs, taken on the day of the first yellow fever vaccination. The gene calls are TRBV5-1 and TRBJ2-1, with D possibly matching TRBD2 (7 bases). The CDR3 region is CASSLAVAGAAAPYNEQFF. The CDR3, as DNA: TGCGCCAGCAGCTTGGCCGTGGCGGGGGCCGCGGCGCCTTACAATGAGCAGTTCTTC.